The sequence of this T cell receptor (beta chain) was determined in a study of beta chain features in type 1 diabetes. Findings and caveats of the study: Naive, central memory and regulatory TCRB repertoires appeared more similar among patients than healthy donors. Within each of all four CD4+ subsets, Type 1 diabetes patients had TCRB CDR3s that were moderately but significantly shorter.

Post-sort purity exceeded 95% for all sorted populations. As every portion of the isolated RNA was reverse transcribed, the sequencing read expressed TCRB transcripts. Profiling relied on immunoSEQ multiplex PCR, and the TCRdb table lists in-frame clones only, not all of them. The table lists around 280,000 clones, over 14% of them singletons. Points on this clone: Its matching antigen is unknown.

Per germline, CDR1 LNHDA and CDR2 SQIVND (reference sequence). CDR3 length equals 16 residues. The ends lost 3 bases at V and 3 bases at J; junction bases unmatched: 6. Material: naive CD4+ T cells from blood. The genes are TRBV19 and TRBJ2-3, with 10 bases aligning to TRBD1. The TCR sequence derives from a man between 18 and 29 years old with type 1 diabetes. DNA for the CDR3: TGTGCCAGTAGTATGAGCCGGACAGGGGGGACAGATACGCAGTATTTT. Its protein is CASSMSRTGGTDTQYF.